This T cell receptor beta chain was found in a study of response to subunit inactivated influenza vaccine. TCRdb analysed the RT-PCR reads with MiXCR anew, one entry per CDR3 protein. The data show fewer than 200,000 distinct CDR3 sequences, around 9% seen once. Between the trimmed V and J ends, which lost 0 bases and 0 bases, there was a span of 9 bases. The CDR3 totals 16 residues. Germline V gives CDR1 LGHNA, CDR2 YSLEER. Findings and limits, study-wide: Authors suggested seasonal influenza vaccinations each recruit few new T cells.

With regard to this clonotype: Its antigen is undetermined.

Sequences were derived from non-naive T cells sorted from PBMCs, sampled on the day of vaccination. The chain carries TRBV4-3 and TRBJ2-1; D remains unclear. The receptor was derived from a man aged 50-59 years who received an inactivated influenza vaccine. The CDR3 region has the DNA TGCGCCAGCAGCCAAGATGACGTTAGCTCCTACAATGAGCAGTTCTTC. Protein product: CASSQDDVSSYNEQFF.